The T cell receptor beta chain under discussion was sequenced for a study of CD8+ T cells in alopecia areata. Study-wide context: Among treated patients, oral tofacitinib was administered at 5 to 10 mg twice daily.

Whole-study findings and limits: Possibly as an HLA-related effect, TCR sharing across patients appeared less clear than in mice.

The sample holds one count of this clone. Its specificity is unknown. As the sequencing template, cDNA was produced by extracting RNA and reverse transcribing it. The assay was immunoSEQ multiplex PCR, and TCRdb's table has in-frame clones only and misses some. Among around 98,000 clones listed, roughly 42% were seen once. As part of sample collection, lesional scalp punch biopsies and peripheral blood were taken from alopecia areata patients. Germline assignment: CDR1 SGHTA and CDR2 FQGNSA. Deletions cut 1 base from V and 5 bases from J, with 5 bases between. The CDR3 runs to 12 residues. The receptor's source is a human donor with alopecia areata. The sample comprised CD4+ T cells sorted from blood. The V call is TRBV7-2, the J call TRBJ1-2, with D tentatively TRBD1 (5 bases). The CDR3 DNA sequence: TGTGCCAGCAGCTTAGGACAGTATGGCTACACCTTC. It translates to CASSLGQYGYTF.